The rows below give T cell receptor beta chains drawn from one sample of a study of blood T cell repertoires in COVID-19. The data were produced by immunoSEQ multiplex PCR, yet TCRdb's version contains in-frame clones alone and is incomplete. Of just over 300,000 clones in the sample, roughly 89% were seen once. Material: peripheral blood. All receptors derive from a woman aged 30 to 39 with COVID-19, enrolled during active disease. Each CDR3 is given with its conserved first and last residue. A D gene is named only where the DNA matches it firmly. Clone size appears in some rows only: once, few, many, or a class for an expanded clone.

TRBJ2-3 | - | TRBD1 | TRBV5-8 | CASSLGTGGEGTDTQYF | TGTGCCAGCAGCTTGGGGACAGGGGGCGAGGGAACAGATACGCAGTATTTT
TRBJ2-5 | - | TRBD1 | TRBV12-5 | CASGLEKTGGMKTQYF | TGTGCTAGTGGTTTGGAAAAGACAGGGGGCATGAAGACCCAGTACTTC
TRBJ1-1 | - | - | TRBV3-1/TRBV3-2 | CASSDGRFLNTEAFF | TGTGCCAGCAGCGATGGGAGATTCCTGAACACTGAAGCTTTCTTT
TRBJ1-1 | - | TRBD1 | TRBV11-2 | CASSVSGTANTEAFF | TGTGCCAGCAGCGTCTCCGGGACAGCGAACACTGAAGCTTTCTTT
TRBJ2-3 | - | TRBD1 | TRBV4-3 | CASSHGTGTGSDTQYF | TGCGCCAGCAGCCACGGCACCGGGACAGGGTCAGATACGCAGTATTTT
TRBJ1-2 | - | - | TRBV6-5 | CAINRVDYGYTF | TGTGCCATAAACAGGGTAGACTATGGCTACACCTTC
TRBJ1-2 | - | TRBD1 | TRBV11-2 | CASRATGTGNGYTF | TGTGCCAGCAGAGCCACCGGGACAGGGAATGGCTACACCTTC
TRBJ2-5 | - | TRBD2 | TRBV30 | CAWSPSREGTQYF | TGTGCCTGGAGTCCTTCTAGGGAGGGGACCCAGTACTTC
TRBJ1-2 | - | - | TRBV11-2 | CASSSHRVYGYTF | TGTGCCAGCAGCTCACACAGAGTCTATGGCTACACCTTC
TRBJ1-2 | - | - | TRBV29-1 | CSVERETNYGYTF | TGCAGCGTTGAGAGGGAAACTAACTATGGCTACACCTTC
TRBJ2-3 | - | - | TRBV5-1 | CASRAGTSTDTQYF | TGCGCCAGCAGGGCCGGGACAAGCACAGATACGCAGTATTTT
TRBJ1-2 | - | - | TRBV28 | CASLGTGTNYGYTF | TGTGCCAGCCTCGGAACAGGGACGAACTATGGCTACACCTTC
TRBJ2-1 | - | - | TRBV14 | CASSQKGLGGYNEQFF | TGTGCCAGCAGCCAAAAAGGACTAGGGGGCTACAATGAGCAGTTCTTC
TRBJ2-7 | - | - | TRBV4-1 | CASSHSVTVPYEQYF | TGCGCCAGCAGCCATTCAGTGACTGTCCCCTACGAGCAGTACTTC
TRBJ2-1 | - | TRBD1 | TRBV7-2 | CASSRDRYNEQFF | TGTGCCAGCAGCCGGGACAGATACAATGAGCAGTTCTTC
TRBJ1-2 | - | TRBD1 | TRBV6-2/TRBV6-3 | CASSRGTGGFGYTF | TGTGCCAGCAGCCGAGGGACAGGGGGCTTTGGCTACACCTTC
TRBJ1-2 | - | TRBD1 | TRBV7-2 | CASRGTGGVYGYTF | TGTGCCAGCAGAGGGACAGGGGGAGTCTATGGCTACACCTTC
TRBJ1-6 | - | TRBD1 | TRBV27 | CASKQRRDSQNSPLHF | TGTGCCAGCAAGCAGAGGAGGGACAGCCAAAATTCACCCCTCCACTTT
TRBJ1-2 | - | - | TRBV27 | CASSFRDYYGYTF | TGTGCCAGCAGTTTCCGGGACTACTATGGCTACACCTTC
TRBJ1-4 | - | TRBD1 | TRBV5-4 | CASSKDRFNEKLFF | TGTGCCAGCAGCAAGGACAGGTTTAATGAAAAACTGTTTTTT
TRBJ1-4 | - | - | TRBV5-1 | CASSAGQPNEKLFF | TGCGCCAGCAGCGCCGGACAGCCAAATGAAAAACTGTTTTTT
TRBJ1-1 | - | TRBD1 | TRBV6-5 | CASSFTDQGARQAFF | TGTGCCAGCAGTTTCACTGATCAGGGGGCCCGGCAAGCTTTCTTT
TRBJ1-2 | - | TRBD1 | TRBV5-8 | CASRRTGTNYGYTF | TGTGCCAGCAGACGGACAGGAACTAACTATGGCTACACCTTC
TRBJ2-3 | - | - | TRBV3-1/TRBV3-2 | CASSEQGSTDTQYF | TGTGCCAGCAGCGAACAGGGATCCACAGATACGCAGTATTTT
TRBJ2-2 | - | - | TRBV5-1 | CASSFDTTNTGELFF | TGCGCCAGCAGCTTCGACACGACGAACACCGGGGAGCTGTTTTTT
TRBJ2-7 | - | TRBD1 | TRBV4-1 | CASSQDLPGTGVEQYF | TGCGCCAGCAGCCAAGATCTCCCCGGGACAGGGGTCGAGCAGTACTTC
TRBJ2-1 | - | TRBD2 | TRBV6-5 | CASGTSGGEQFF | TGTGCCAGCGGGACTAGCGGGGGGGAGCAGTTCTTC
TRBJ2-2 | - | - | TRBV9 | CASSVDRPGVKSSNTGELFF | TGTGCCAGCAGCGTAGATAGGCCCGGGGTCAAGTCCTCGAACACCGGGGAGCTGTTTTTT
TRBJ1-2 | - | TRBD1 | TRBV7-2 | CASSLGPGGRGYTF | TGTGCCAGCAGCTTAGGCCCAGGGGGCCGAGGCTACACCTTC
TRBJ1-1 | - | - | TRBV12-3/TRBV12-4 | CASSLGRTEAFF | TGTGCCAGCAGTTTAGGGAGGACTGAAGCTTTCTTT
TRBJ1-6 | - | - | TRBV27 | CASSLSGEDPSPLHF | TGTGCCAGCAGTTTATCGGGGGAGGATCCCTCACCCCTCCACTTT
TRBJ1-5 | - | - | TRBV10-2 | CASSDLNQPQHF | TGCGCCAGCAGTGACCTCAATCAGCCCCAGCATTTT
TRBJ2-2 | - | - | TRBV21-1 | CASRIKIAGIRRSHTGELFF | TGTGCCAGCAGGATCAAAATTGCCGGAATTCGGAGGTCACACACCGGGGAGCTGTTTTTT
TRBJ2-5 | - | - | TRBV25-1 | CASSEYGPQETQYF | TGTGCCAGCAGTGAATATGGCCCTCAAGAGACCCAGTACTTC
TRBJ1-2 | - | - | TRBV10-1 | CASSDRGGPIYGYTF | TGCGCCAGCAGTGATCGTGGGGGCCCTATCTATGGCTACACCTTC
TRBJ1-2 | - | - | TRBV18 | CASSPGQQTNYGYTF | TGTGCCAGCTCACCAGGACAGCAAACTAACTATGGCTACACCTTC
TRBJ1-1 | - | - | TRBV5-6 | CASSRTRGTEAFF | TGTGCCAGCAGCCGGACCAGGGGAACTGAAGCTTTCTTT
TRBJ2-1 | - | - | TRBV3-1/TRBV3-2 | CASSLRGGAGVNEQFF | TGTGCCAGCAGCCTTCGCGGGGGCGCCGGGGTCAATGAGCAGTTCTTC
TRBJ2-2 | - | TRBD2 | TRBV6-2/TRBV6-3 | CASSTGVAGGPGPGELFF | TGTGCCAGCAGTACAGGGGTAGCGGGGGGTCCTGGACCCGGGGAGCTGTTTTTT
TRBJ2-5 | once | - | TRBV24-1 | CATSYGEFQETQYF | TGTGCCACCAGTTACGGGGAATTTCAAGAGACCCAGTACTTC
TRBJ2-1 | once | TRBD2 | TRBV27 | CASSRFSGGAGNEQFF | TGTGCCAGCAGCCGATTTAGCGGGGGGGCCGGGAATGAGCAGTTCTTC
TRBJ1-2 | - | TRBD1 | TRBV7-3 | CASSLDRGRSYTF | TGTGCCAGCAGCCTGGACAGGGGAAGAAGCTACACCTTC
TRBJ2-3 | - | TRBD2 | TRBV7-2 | CASSLVSGLAGDTQYF | TGTGCCAGCAGCTTGGTTTCCGGACTAGCGGGGGATACGCAGTATTTT
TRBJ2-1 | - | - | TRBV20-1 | CSASYGFPHNEQFF | TGCAGTGCTAGTTACGGGTTCCCACACAATGAGCAGTTCTTC
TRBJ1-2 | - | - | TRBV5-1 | CASSWGGEGNYGYTF | TGCGCCAGCAGCTGGGGCGGGGAAGGGAACTATGGCTACACCTTC
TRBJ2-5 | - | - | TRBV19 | CASRLFGGQQETQYF | TGTGCCAGTAGACTTTTCGGAGGACAGCAAGAGACCCAGTACTTC
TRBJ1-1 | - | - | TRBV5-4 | CASSLPGPANTEAFF | TGTGCCAGCAGCTTGCCTGGGCCAGCGAACACTGAAGCTTTCTTT
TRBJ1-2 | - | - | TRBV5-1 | CASSAQENYGYTF | TGCGCCAGCAGCGCGCAGGAAAACTATGGCTACACCTTC